Each of the 27 T cell receptor beta chains below was sequenced from the same sample in a study of T cell repertoires in cytomegalovirus infection. TCRdb used MiXCR to reprocess the reads, holding one entry per CDR3 protein. The sample consists of roughly 570,000 distinct CDR3 sequences, around 40% of them appearing once. Antigens of these TCRs are unknown. Sequenced material: cultured PBMCs, taken from culture after CMV antigen stimulation. These receptors all stem from a human donor in good health (CMV status not recorded). Some clones in this sample may be carry-over from other donors' samples.

The rearrangement links TRBV20-1 to TRBJ2-7; D remains ambiguous. Germline V gives CDR1 DFQATT, CDR2 SNEGSKA (reference sequence). CDR3 length: 13 amino acids. V was pared by 5 bases and J by 0 bases, with 11 bases between. The CDR3 reads CSASQGPSYEQYF. The CDR3 DNA reads TGCAGTGCTTCACAAGGCCCCTCCTACGAGCAGTACTTC.

The rearrangement uses TRBV6-5 and TRBJ2-7, with D unresolved. The ends were cut back, 2 bases at V and 6 bases at J, with 11 bases in the middle. The CDR3 is 13 residues long. The germline CDR1 and CDR2 sequences are MNHEY and SVGAGI. The DNA for the CDR3 is TGTGCCAGCAGTTACGGCCAGGCCGGCGAGCAGTACTTC. It translates to CASSYGQAGEQYF.

The sample holds a few counts of this clonotype. This chain links TRBV18 with TRBJ1-5; D remains ambiguous. This CDR3 has 13 amino acids. With 3 bases removed from V and 4 bases from J, the gap between germline ends came to 7 bases. Germline lookup yields CDR1 KGHSH and CDR2 LQKENI. DNA for the CDR3: TGTGCCAGCTCACCGGCAGAGAATCAGCCCCAGCATTTT. Translation: CASSPAENQPQHF.

The DNA of the CDR3 is TGTGCCAGCAGCTTCTATGAGCAGTTCTTC. Amino acid sequence: CASSFYEQFF. This chain connects TRBV7-2 to TRBJ2-1, with D unresolved. CDR1 and CDR2 from the germline V gene are SGHTA and FQGNSA. The CDR3 extends over 10 amino acids. Trimming took off 3 bases at V and 8 bases at J, with 2 bases between the two ends.

There are a few counts of this clonotype. The J gene is TRBJ2-7, the V gene TRBV6-5; D is ambiguous. Germline V gene data show CDR1 as MNHEY and CDR2 as SVGAGI. The CDR3 covers 11 residues. The germline V and J ends were trimmed by 1 base and 4 bases, with 2 bases remaining between them. The CDR3, as DNA: TGTGCCAGCAGTTACTTTTACGAGCAGTACTTC. This sequence encodes CASSYFYEQYF.

The rearrangement uses TRBV4-3 and TRBJ2-2; 14 bases map to TRBD2. In germline, CDR1 is LGHNA, CDR2 YSLEER. Trimming cost V 3 bases and J 1 base; bases outside gene matches: 7. This CDR3 is 19 amino acids long. This chain's CDR3 is CASSQYTGLAGVNTGELFF. DNA of the CDR3: TGCGCCAGCAGCCAGTACACGGGACTAGCGGGGGTGAACACCGGGGAGCTGTTTTTT.

The chain links TRBV20-1 to TRBJ1-5; D is perhaps TRBD1 (5 bases). Germline CDR1 reads DFQATT; CDR2 reads SNEGSKA (reference sequence). Trimming shortened V by 0 bases and J by 5 bases, and 11 bases separated the two germline ends. The CDR3 is 14 residues long. CDR3 DNA sequence: TGCAGTGCTAGAGATGCTGGGGGGGATCAGCCCCAGCATTTT. It specifies CSARDAGGDQPQHF.

This chain links TRBV7-8 with TRBJ1-2; the D is unclear. The CDR3 consists of 14 residues. Germline CDR1 is SGHVS and CDR2 is FQNEAQ. Trimming took 1 base from V and 5 from J, leaving 11 bases between them. The CDR3 loop reads CASSLGQLLYGYTF. The CDR3, as DNA: TGTGCCAGCAGCTTAGGGCAGCTCCTGTATGGCTACACCTTC.

This clonotype was picked up one time. The CDR3 loop is CASSSIPREKLFF. CDR3 nucleotides: TGTGCCAGCAGCTCGATCCCACGGGAAAAACTGTTTTTT. This chain links TRBV7-3 with TRBJ1-4; D ambiguous. V lost 4 bases and J 8 bases, leaving 11 bases between the germline ends. Germline V gene sequence: CDR1 SGHTA, CDR2 FQGTGA. CDR3 length: 13 amino acids.

The J gene is TRBJ2-3, the V gene TRBV7-2; the match to TRBD2 covers 13 bases. The V segment lost 5 bases and the J segment 6 bases; nucleotides outside the gene matches: 5. CDR3 size: 15 residues. Germline V lookup: CDR1 SGHTA, CDR2 FQGNSA. The CDR3 reads CASSRTSGRLDTQYF. CDR3 coding DNA: TGTGCCAGCAGCCGGACTAGCGGGAGACTGGATACGCAGTATTTT. Supplemented by reference TRBV7-2 and TRBJ2-3, the full variable domain reads GAGVSQSPSNKVTEKGKDVELRCDPISGHTALYWYRQSLGQGLEFLIYFQGNSAPDKSGLPSDRFSAERTGGSVSTLTIQRTQQEDSAVYLCASSRTSGRLDTQYFGPGTRLTVL.

There are many counts of this clonotype. V usage is TRBV6-2 or TRBV6-3 and J usage is TRBJ2-3; D gene unclear. This CDR3 has 15 residues. Deletions cut 7 bases from V and 5 bases from J, with 19 bases between. Germline CDR1 reads MNHEY; CDR2 reads SVGEGT. CDR3 in amino acids: CASTRTLQLVDTQYF. CDR3 nucleotides: TGTGCCAGCACCCGGACGCTTCAGTTGGTAGATACGCAGTATTTT.

The J gene is TRBJ2-1, the V gene TRBV7-6, with 8 bases identical to TRBD2. The germline V gene encodes CDR1 SGHVS and CDR2 FNYEAQ. With V trimmed by 7 bases and J by 4 bases, 9 bases remained unmatched. The CDR3 length is 15 residues. CDR3: CASTISGGPYNEQFF. For the CDR3, the DNA is TGTGCCAGCACCATAAGCGGGGGCCCATACAATGAGCAGTTCTTC.

This clonotype was counted a few times. The chain employs TRBV7-2 and TRBJ2-1; TRBD2 matches at 8 bases. V shed 4 bases, J shed 2 bases, and the junction held 7 bases outside the gene matches. CDR1 and CDR2 (germline): SGHTA, FQGNSA. This CDR3 region has 16 residues. The CDR3: CASSSISGRTYNEQFF. In DNA form, the CDR3 reads TGTGCCAGCAGCTCAATCAGCGGGAGAACCTACAATGAGCAGTTCTTC.

This clonotype was found a few times. J is TRBJ2-3 and V is TRBV4-1, with D perhaps TRBD1 or TRBD2 (6 bases each). V gave up 2 bases and J gave up 3 bases, with 15 bases separating them. Per the germline V gene, CDR1 is MGHRA and CDR2 is YSYEKL. The CDR3 sequence is 16 residues long. The CDR3 DNA is TGCGCCAGCAGCCAAATCGCGACGGGGGCGACAGATACGCAGTATTTT. Encoded protein: CASSQIATGATDTQYF.

The chain is built from TRBV14 and TRBJ1-3, with D maybe TRBD1 (6 bases). CDR1 is SGHDN, CDR2 FVKESK, per germline. V was cut by 2 bases and J by 2 bases, with 16 bases left in between. There are 17 residues in the CDR3. CDR3 amino acids: CASSQLAGEPTGNTIYF. In DNA form, the CDR3 reads TGTGCCAGCAGCCAACTGGCAGGGGAACCAACTGGAAACACCATATATTTT.

The V and J genes are TRBV7-8 and TRBJ2-5, with 9 bases identical to TRBD2. Trimming at V came to 4 bases and at J to 4 bases, leaving 7 bases not matched to a gene. Per the germline V gene, CDR1 is SGHVS and CDR2 is FQNEAQ. This CDR3 has 15 residues. CDR3 in amino acids: CASSSLAGFSETQYF. CDR3 sequence (DNA): TGTGCCAGCAGCTCCCTAGCGGGGTTCTCAGAGACCCAGTACTTC. The full variable domain, its missing parts supplied by reference TRBV7-8 and TRBJ2-5, is GAGVSQSPRYKVAKRGQDVALRCDPISGHVSLFWYQQALGQGPEFLTYFQNEAQLDKSGLPSDRFFAERPEGSVSTLKIQRTQQEDSAVYLCASSSLAGFSETQYFGPGTRLLVL.

The gene calls are TRBV7-2 and TRBJ2-2, with D tentatively TRBD2 (6 bases). Germline V gene data show CDR1 as SGHTA and CDR2 as FQGNSA. CDR3 size: 15 residues. V shed 2 bases and J shed 4 bases, with 11 bases lying between them. This chain's CDR3 is CASSLWAGPTGELFF. The CDR3 DNA sequence: TGTGCCAGCAGCTTATGGGCGGGACCCACCGGGGAGCTGTTTTTT.

J is TRBJ1-1 and V is TRBV20-1; 11 nucleotides line up with TRBD1. V lost 4 bases and J lost 4; bases outside the gene matches: 11. The CDR3 has 16 residues. CDR1 DFQATT and CDR2 SNEGSKA come from the germline V gene (reference sequence). In DNA, the CDR3 is TGCAGTGCTAACAACAGAGGACAGGGGGCTGGCACTGAAGCTTTCTTT. This translates into CSANNRGQGAGTEAFF.

This clonotype was counted between two and nine times. The chain uses TRBV2 and TRBJ2-2; D possibly corresponds to TRBD1 (6 bases). V was cut by 1 base and J by 1 base, with 7 bases left in between. CDR1 SNHLY and CDR2 FYNNEI come from the germline V gene. CDR3 length: 15 residues. This CDR3 is CASSEVQGNTGELFF. CDR3 nucleotides: TGTGCCAGCAGTGAAGTACAGGGGAACACCGGGGAGCTGTTTTTT.

The chain combines TRBV5-1 with TRBJ1-1, with D tentatively TRBD1 (6 bases). V lost 3 bases and J 7 bases, leaving 13 bases between the germline ends. Per germline, CDR1 SGHRS and CDR2 YFSETQ. The CDR3 totals 13 residues. The CDR3 DNA sequence: TGCGCCAGCAGCTCACTGACAGGTGGTGAAGCTTTCTTT. This translates into CASSSLTGGEAFF.

The chain employs TRBV12-3 or TRBV12-4 and TRBJ2-7; D gene ambiguous. Deletions cut 7 bases from V and 3 bases from J, with 16 bases between. This CDR3 comprises 14 residues. Here the CDR3 DNA reads TGTGCCAGCACCACGTTAAGTGGCGACTACGAGCAGTACTTC. Residues: CASTTLSGDYEQYF.

This chain links TRBV7-9 with TRBJ2-6; D is uncertain. This CDR3 comprises 15 residues. Trimming removed 7 bases from V and 4 bases from J, with 14 bases in between. CDR1 is SEHNR and CDR2 is FQNEAQ in the germline V gene (reference sequence). CDR3 in DNA: TGTGCCAGCACCCCCTCCCTGCGGGGGGCCAACGTCCTGACTTTC. Translated, it gives CASTPSLRGANVLTF.

The genes are TRBV7-6 and TRBJ2-3, with 9 bases aligning to TRBD2. The CDR3 covers 15 residues. CDR1 SGHVS and CDR2 FNYEAQ come from the germline V gene. V gave up 4 bases and J gave up 2 bases; unmatched junction bases: 4. CDR3 DNA sequence: TGTGCCAGCAGCTCTTCTAGCGGGGCCACAGATACGCAGTATTTT. It codes for CASSSSSGATDTQYF. The full variable domain, rest sourced from reference TRBV7-6 and TRBJ2-3, is GAGVSQSPRYKVTKRGQDVALRCDPISGHVSLYWYRQALGQGPEFLTYFNYEAQQDKSGLPNDRFSAERPEGSISTLTIQRTEQRDSAMYRCASSSSSGATDTQYFGPGTRLTVL.

The count of this clonotype is one. J is TRBJ2-5 and V is TRBV12-3 or TRBV12-4, with 13 bases matching TRBD2. The trim removed 6 bases at V and 4 bases at J, leaving 11 bases unmatched. The CDR3 extends over 17 amino acids. CDR3 in DNA: TGTGCCAGCAGACCTCCTTTACTAGCGGGGGGGGCAGAGACCCAGTACTTC. Its protein is CASRPPLLAGGAETQYF.

The V and J genes are TRBV3-1 and TRBJ2-7, with 8 bases lining up with TRBD1. Germline V gene data show CDR1 as LGHDT and CDR2 as YNNKEL (reference sequence). With 0 bases clipped from V and 9 bases from J, the junction kept 16 bases outside the gene matches. The CDR3 totals 17 residues. The CDR3 region has the DNA TGTGCCAGCAGCCAAGAGAGGACAGGGAGGATTTTAGTCGGGCAGTACTTC. Its protein is CASSQERTGRILVGQYF.

The V and J genes are TRBV27 and TRBJ2-7; D gene ambiguous. The CDR3 covers 14 residues. V lost 2 bases and J 6 bases, leaving 14 bases between the germline ends. The germline V gene encodes CDR1 MNHEY and CDR2 SMNVEV (reference sequence). Written as DNA, the CDR3 is TGTGCCAGCAGTTTAGGCCCCCCTCGGGCCGAGCAGTACTTC. It translates to CASSLGPPRAEQYF.

This chain connects TRBV28 to TRBJ2-3, with D perhaps matching TRBD2 (5 bases). Germline V gene sequence: CDR1 MDHEN, CDR2 SYDVKM. This CDR3 contains 17 residues. V dropped 1 base and J dropped 5 bases, with 19 bases sitting between them. CDR3 protein: CASSLFPPGITRDTQYF. The CDR3 DNA follows: TGTGCCAGCAGTTTATTCCCCCCCGGGATCACAAGAGATACGCAGTATTTT.